This T cell receptor beta chain was recovered during a study of blood T cell repertoires in COVID-19. The V end lost 0 bases, the J end lost 7 bases, and 13 bases lay between the germline ends. Germline CDR1 GTSNPN, CDR2 SVGIG (reference sequence). This CDR3 has 14 residues. Everyone who took part was roughly 18 to 89 years old, and they came from 24 US areas. Original data processing: Reference gene primer amplification in the assay estimated nucleated cell counts. Libraries were prepared by immunoSEQ multiplex PCR; TCRdb keeps only in-frame clonotypes and omits some of them. V, J and clone size reflect that table, while D and trimming were determined from the DNA. The sample holds fewer than 300,000 clones, 90% seen once.

This rearrangement joins TRBV30 to TRBJ1-5; D may be TRBD1 (5 bases). Material for sequencing was PBMCs or T cells enriched from blood (not recorded which). The receptor was isolated from a woman younger than 45 who had recovered from COVID-19. The CDR3 protein is CAWSVGEGGQPQHF. CDR3 DNA sequence: TGTGCCTGGAGTGTAGGGGAGGGTGGCCAGCCCCAGCATTTT. Variable domain in full (rest from reference TRBV30 and TRBJ1-5): SQTIHQWPATLVQPVGSPLSLECTVEGTSNPNLYWYRQAAGRGLQLLFYSVGIGQISSEVPQNLSASRPQDRQFILSSKKLLLSDSGFYLCAWSVGEGGQPQHFGDGTRLSIL.